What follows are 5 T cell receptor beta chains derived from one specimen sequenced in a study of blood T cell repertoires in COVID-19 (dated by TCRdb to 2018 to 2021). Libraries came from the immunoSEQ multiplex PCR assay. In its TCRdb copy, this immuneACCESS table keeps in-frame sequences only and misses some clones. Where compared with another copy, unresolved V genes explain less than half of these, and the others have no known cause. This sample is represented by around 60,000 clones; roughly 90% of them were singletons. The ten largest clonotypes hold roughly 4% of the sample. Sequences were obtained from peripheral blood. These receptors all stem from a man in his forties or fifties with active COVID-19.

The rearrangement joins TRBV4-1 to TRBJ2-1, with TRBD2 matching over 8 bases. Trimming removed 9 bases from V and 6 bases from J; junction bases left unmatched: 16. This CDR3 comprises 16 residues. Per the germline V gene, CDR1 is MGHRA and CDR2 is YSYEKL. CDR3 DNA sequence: TGCGCCAGTAAACAAGTCGGGAGCGGGGGACGCAATGAGCAGTTCTTC. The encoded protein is CASKQVGSGGRNEQFF.

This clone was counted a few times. For the CDR3, the DNA is TGTGCCAGCAGGTGGGACACGAACTATGGCTACACCTTC. This gives the protein CASRWDTNYGYTF. The rearrangement uses TRBV6-5 and TRBJ1-2; D perhaps matches TRBD1 (6 bases). Germline V lookup: CDR1 MNHEY, CDR2 SVGAGI. Trimming left V 6 bases short and J 2 bases short, with 10 bases between. The CDR3 loop spans 13 amino acids.

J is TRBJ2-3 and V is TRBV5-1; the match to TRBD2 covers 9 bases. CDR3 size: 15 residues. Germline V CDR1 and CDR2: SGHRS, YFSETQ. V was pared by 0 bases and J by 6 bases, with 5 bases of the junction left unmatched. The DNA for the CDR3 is TGCGCCAGCAGCTTGGCGGCGGGGGGGCCTGATACGCAGTATTTT. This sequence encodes CASSLAAGGPDTQYF.

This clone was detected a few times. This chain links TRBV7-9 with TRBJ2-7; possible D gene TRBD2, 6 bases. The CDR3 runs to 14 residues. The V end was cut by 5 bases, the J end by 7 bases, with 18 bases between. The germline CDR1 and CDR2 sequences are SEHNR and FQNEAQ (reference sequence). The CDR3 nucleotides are TGTGCCAGCAGCAGGGACGGAGGACTAAAAGAGCAGTACTTC. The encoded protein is CASSRDGGLKEQYF.

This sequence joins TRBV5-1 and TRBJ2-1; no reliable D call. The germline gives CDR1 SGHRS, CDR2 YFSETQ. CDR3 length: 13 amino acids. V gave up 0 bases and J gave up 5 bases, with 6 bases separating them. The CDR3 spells CASSLGYNNEQFF. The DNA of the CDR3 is TGCGCCAGCAGCTTGGGATACAACAATGAGCAGTTCTTC.